What follows are 27 T cell receptor beta chains derived from one specimen sequenced in a study of shared T cell receptors in the human thymus. Assay used: immunoSEQ multiplex PCR; TCRdb lists only in-frame clones, some missing. The sample holds hundreds of thousands of clones, approximately 78% seen once. These same data were also listed under a study on human thymus T cells.

The sample taken for sequencing was thymocytes. The receptors shown here come from a boy younger than two with a congenital heart defect.

DNA for the CDR3: TGTGCCAGCAGCTTGTCTAGCGTCGAGCAGTACTTC. It yields the protein CASSLSSVEQYF. This chain joins TRBV11-2 and TRBJ2-7, with D tentatively TRBD2 (6 bases). Germline CDR1 reads SGHAT; CDR2 reads FQNNGV. The CDR3 has 12 residues. V shed 3 bases and J shed 6 bases, with 9 bases lying between them.

The chain links TRBV30 to TRBJ2-1, with 7 positions matching TRBD2. This CDR3 spans 14 amino acids. Losses at the gene ends were 1 base for V and 7 bases for J; bases not matched to a gene: 7. Germline CDR1 reads GTSNPN; CDR2 reads SVGIG (reference sequence). The CDR3 here is CAWSAGSGRNEQFF. The CDR3 bases are TGTGCCTGGAGTGCTGGTAGCGGGCGGAATGAGCAGTTCTTC.

This chain links TRBV14 with TRBJ2-5; 10 nucleotides line up with TRBD2. CDR1 is SGHDN, CDR2 FVKESK, per germline. Trimming at V came to 4 bases and at J to 5 bases, leaving 19 bases not matched to a gene. CDR3 length: 19 amino acids. This CDR3 reads CASSRGTYEREGMGETQYF. CDR3 DNA: TGTGCCAGCAGCCGCGGAACTTACGAGCGGGAGGGGATGGGGGAGACCCAGTACTTC. The full variable domain, completed using reference TRBV14 and TRBJ2-5, is EAGVTQFPSHSVIEKGQTVTLRCDPISGHDNLYWYRRVMGKEIKFLLHFVKESKQDESGMPNNRFLAERTGGTYSTLKVQPAELEDSGVYFCASSRGTYEREGMGETQYFGPGTRLLVL.

V gene TRBV4-3 combines with J gene TRBJ2-3, with 8 bases identical to TRBD2. Per the germline V gene, CDR1 is LGHNA and CDR2 is YSLEER. The CDR3 has 17 residues. J was trimmed by 2 bases and V by 1 base; bases with no gene match: 8. The CDR3 is CASSQAAGGAITDTQYF. CDR3 nucleotides: TGCGCCAGCAGCCAAGCGGCGGGGGGAGCTATCACAGATACGCAGTATTTT.

V usage is TRBV6-5 and J usage is TRBJ2-3, with D uncertain. The CDR3 contains 13 residues. Per the germline V gene, CDR1 is MNHEY and CDR2 is SVGAGI. V lost 5 bases, J lost 0 bases, and 6 bases lay in between. This chain's CDR3 is CASSPVSTDTQYF. The CDR3 nucleotides are TGTGCCAGCAGTCCCGTTAGCACAGATACGCAGTATTTT.

The CDR3 region is CASRTAGGAYEQYF. The DNA for the CDR3 is TGTGCCAGTAGAACCGCAGGGGGTGCCTACGAGCAGTACTTC. The chain couples TRBV19 to TRBJ2-7; 7 nucleotides agree with TRBD1. This CDR3 comprises 14 residues. Germline CDR1 LNHDA, CDR2 SQIVND (reference sequence). The ends lost 6 bases at V and 2 bases at J; junction bases unmatched: 7.

CDR3 region: CASSSWDRACNQPQHF. CDR3 coding DNA: TGTGCCAGCAGCTCCTGGGACAGGGCTTGCAATCAGCCCCAGCATTTT. The genes are TRBV7-8 and TRBJ1-5, with 9 positions matching TRBD1. Germline values: CDR1 SGHVS, CDR2 FQNEAQ. The CDR3 has 16 residues. V shed 4 bases and J 2 bases; nucleotides not matched to a gene: 6.

V gene TRBV6-1 combines with J gene TRBJ1-2, with D tentatively TRBD1 (5 bases). Trimming took 3 bases from V and 6 from J, leaving 17 bases between them. Germline assignment: CDR1 MNHNS and CDR2 SASEGT. CDR3 length: 15 amino acids. For the CDR3, the DNA is TGTGCCAGCAGTGAGAAAGGGTCGACAGAGGATGGCTACACCTTC. This codes for CASSEKGSTEDGYTF.

The CDR3 reads CASSLGSAPLRETQYF. As DNA, the CDR3 is TGCGCCAGCAGCTTGGGTTCCGCTCCCTTGAGGGAGACCCAGTACTTC. This sequence joins TRBV5-1 and TRBJ2-5; D remains ambiguous. The V gene lost 0 bases and the J gene lost 5 bases, with 17 bases spanning the gap. CDR3 size: 16 residues. CDR1 and CDR2 from the germline V gene are SGHRS and YFSETQ.

The J gene is TRBJ2-7, the V gene TRBV7-9; D perhaps matches TRBD2 (6 bases). CDR3 length equals 15 residues. The V and J ends lost 5 bases and 6 bases respectively, with 20 bases between them. Germline assignment: CDR1 SEHNR and CDR2 FQNEAQ (reference sequence). The CDR3 sequence: CASSPGDRLFAEQYF. For the CDR3, the DNA is TGTGCCAGCAGCCCGGGGGACCGTTTATTCGCCGAGCAGTACTTC.

The V gene is TRBV30, the J gene TRBJ2-1; 7 nucleotides align to TRBD2. Germline V gives CDR1 GTSNPN, CDR2 SVGIG (reference sequence). J was trimmed by 6 bases and V by 0 bases; bases with no gene match: 17. The CDR3 runs to 18 residues. The CDR3 region is CAWSVQVFCGGSLNEQFF. CDR3 DNA: TGTGCCTGGAGTGTCCAGGTCTTTTGTGGCGGGAGCCTCAATGAGCAGTTCTTC.

The V gene is TRBV5-1, the J gene TRBJ2-7; a possible D gene is TRBD1 (6 bases). The CDR3 is 13 amino acids. Trimming pared 0 bases from V and 6 bases from J, leaving 10 bases between. Per germline, CDR1 SGHRS and CDR2 YFSETQ. DNA for the CDR3: TGCGCCAGCAGCTTGGACAGGGTCCGCGAGCAGTACTTC. As protein: CASSLDRVREQYF.

This clone was observed a handful of times. The V gene is TRBV19, the J gene TRBJ2-4; D possibly corresponds to TRBD2 (5 bases). Germline V CDR1 and CDR2: LNHDA, SQIVND (reference sequence). This CDR3 has 14 residues. The V and J ends lost 5 bases and 1 base respectively, with 9 bases between them. The CDR3 loop reads CASSAWEAKNIQYF. The DNA for the CDR3 is TGTGCCAGTAGTGCCTGGGAGGCCAAAAACATTCAGTACTTC. Complete variable domain (other parts from reference TRBV19 and TRBJ2-4): DGGITQSPKYLFRKEGQNVTLSCEQNLNHDAMYWYRQDPGQGLRLIYYSQIVNDFQKGDIAEGYSVSREKKESFPLTVTSAQKNPTAFYLCASSAWEAKNIQYFGAGTRLSVL.

The V call is TRBV11-3, the J call TRBJ2-1; D may be TRBD2 (5 bases). The germline V gene encodes CDR1 SGHNT and CDR2 YENEEA. The CDR3 is 14 amino acids. The V gene lost 3 bases and the J gene lost 6 bases, with 12 bases spanning the gap. DNA of the CDR3: TGTGCCAGCAGCTTGAGGGATTCTTTCAATGAGCAGTTCTTC. It codes for CASSLRDSFNEQFF.

The chain links TRBV5-4 to TRBJ2-3; D unclear. CDR1 and CDR2 (germline): SGHNT, YYREEE (reference sequence). This CDR3 is built from 14 residues. Between the trimmed V and J ends, which lost 0 bases and 2 bases, there was a span of 7 bases. The CDR3 region is CASSLEVATDTQYF. CDR3 DNA: TGTGCCAGCAGCTTGGAGGTAGCCACAGATACGCAGTATTTT.

The rearrangement links TRBV9 to TRBJ2-1; 10 nucleotides align to TRBD2. The CDR3 has 16 residues. V was pared by 4 bases and J by 5 bases, with 9 bases of the junction left unmatched. In germline, CDR1 is SGDLS, CDR2 YYNGEE. CDR3 bases: TGTGCCAGCAGCCCGGAGCGGGAGGGCCGAGACAATGAGCAGTTCTTC. Protein sequence: CASSPEREGRDNEQFF.

The chain employs TRBV2 and TRBJ2-1, with 12 bases that match TRBD2. This CDR3 is built from 16 residues. Germline trimming cut 4 bases from V and 5 bases from J; bases unmatched to any gene: 6. Germline CDR1 SNHLY, CDR2 FYNNEI. CDR3 protein: CASSGPSGRADNEQFF. In DNA form, the CDR3 reads TGTGCCAGCAGTGGCCCTAGCGGGAGGGCGGACAATGAGCAGTTCTTC.

The chain carries TRBV11-2 and TRBJ2-2; 7 bases match TRBD1. The length of the CDR3 is 17 residues. Germline V gene sequence: CDR1 SGHAT, CDR2 FQNNGV. V dropped 5 bases and J dropped 0; count of bases not matched to a gene: 9. Here the CDR3 reads CASSPSPDRPNTGELFF. CDR3 nucleotide sequence: TGTGCCAGCAGCCCCTCGCCGGACAGGCCGAACACCGGGGAGCTGTTTTTT.

This chain links TRBV11-3 with TRBJ2-7; 8 bases are a match to TRBD1. Germline assignment: CDR1 SGHNT and CDR2 YENEEA. Trimming cost V 5 bases and J 0 bases; bases outside gene matches: 12. The CDR3 has 17 residues. CDR3 region: CASSPTSRTGSSYEQYF. Here the CDR3 DNA reads TGTGCCAGCAGCCCGACCTCCCGGACAGGGAGCTCCTACGAGCAGTACTTC.

The chain employs TRBV27 and TRBJ1-3, with TRBD1 matching over 12 bases. Per germline, CDR1 MNHEY and CDR2 SMNVEV (reference sequence). CDR3 length: 19 residues. With V trimmed by 6 bases and J by 4 bases, 16 bases remained unmatched. This chain's CDR3 is CASRPSPPGQGAEGNTIYF. As DNA, the CDR3 is TGTGCCAGCAGACCCTCCCCCCCGGGACAGGGGGCTGAAGGAAACACCATATATTTT.

This clone was counted once. The genes are TRBV9 and TRBJ2-1; the match to TRBD2 covers 7 bases. The junction had 12 bases not matched to a gene; V was cut back by 3 bases and J by 6 bases. Germline-derived CDR1 and CDR2 are SGDLS and YYNGEE. This CDR3 contains 16 residues. CDR3 sequence reads: CASSAALAVGINEQFF. The CDR3 bases are TGTGCCAGCAGCGCGGCCCTAGCGGTGGGAATCAATGAGCAGTTCTTC.

This rearrangement joins TRBV27 to TRBJ1-5; possibly TRBD1 for D (6 bases). Trimming took 4 bases from V and 3 from J, leaving 13 bases between them. The CDR3 sequence is 15 residues long. CDR1 and CDR2 from the germline V gene are MNHEY and SMNVEV (reference sequence). In DNA, the CDR3 is TGTGCCAGCAGTTCCTCAGGGGAACACAATCAGCCCCAGCATTTT. This codes for CASSSSGEHNQPQHF.

The rearrangement uses TRBV5-1 and TRBJ2-3, with D perhaps TRBD2 (7 bases). Per the germline V gene, CDR1 is SGHRS and CDR2 is YFSETQ. V was trimmed by 4 bases and J by 1 base, leaving 16 bases between them. This CDR3 has 16 residues. The CDR3 nucleotides are TGCGCCAGCAGCAAGAAGGGGGGGCTACGCACAGATACGCAGTATTTT. Its protein product is CASSKKGGLRTDTQYF. The full variable domain, completed using reference TRBV5-1 and TRBJ2-3, is KAGVTQTPRYLIKTRGQQVTLSCSPISGHRSVSWYQQTPGQGLQFLFEYFSETQRNKGNFPGRFSGRQFSNSRSEMNVSTLELGDSALYLCASSKKGGLRTDTQYFGPGTRLTVL.

V and J are TRBV5-1 and TRBJ1-3; 7 bases fit TRBD1. CDR3 length: 15 residues. The V segment lost 4 bases and the J segment 0 bases; nucleotides outside the gene matches: 4. Looked up from germline, CDR1 is SGHRS and CDR2 is YFSETQ. CDR3 nucleotides: TGCGCCAGCAGCGGCGGGACAGCCTCTGGAAACACCATATATTTT. This gives the protein CASSGGTASGNTIYF.

The chain links TRBV4-2 to TRBJ2-2; the match to TRBD2 covers 9 bases. V shed 2 bases, J shed 1 base, and the junction held 20 bases outside the gene matches. CDR1 LGHNA and CDR2 YNFKEQ come from the germline V gene. The CDR3 length is 22 residues. The CDR3 reads CASSQKALRGGRAKGNTGELFF. The CDR3 DNA sequence: TGTGCCAGCAGCCAAAAAGCCCTTCGGGGCGGGAGGGCCAAGGGGAACACCGGGGAGCTGTTTTTT.

The chain uses TRBV28 and TRBJ1-4; 9 nucleotides line up with TRBD1. The V segment lost 5 bases and the J segment 4 bases; nucleotides outside the gene matches: 5. CDR3 length: 15 amino acids. From germline, CDR1 is MDHEN and CDR2 SYDVKM. In DNA, the CDR3 is TGTGCCAGCAGTGCACGGGACAGGGTTAATGAAAAACTGTTTTTT. It specifies CASSARDRVNEKLFF. Looking up the rest from reference TRBV28 and TRBJ1-4 gives the full variable domain: DVKVTQSSRYLVKRTGEKVFLECVQDMDHENMFWYRQDPGLGLRLIYFSYDVKMKEKGDIPEGYSVSREKKERFSLILESASTNQTSMYLCASSARDRVNEKLFFGSGTQLSVL.

V usage is TRBV6-1 and J usage is TRBJ2-7, with TRBD1 matching 7 bases. The junction had 4 bases not matched to a gene; V was cut back by 2 bases and J by 0 bases. The CDR3 runs to 15 residues. CDR1 and CDR2 from the germline V gene are MNHNS and SASEGT. For the CDR3, the DNA is TGTGCCAGCAGTGAACAGGGGGTACCCTCCTACGAGCAGTACTTC. Protein sequence: CASSEQGVPSYEQYF.